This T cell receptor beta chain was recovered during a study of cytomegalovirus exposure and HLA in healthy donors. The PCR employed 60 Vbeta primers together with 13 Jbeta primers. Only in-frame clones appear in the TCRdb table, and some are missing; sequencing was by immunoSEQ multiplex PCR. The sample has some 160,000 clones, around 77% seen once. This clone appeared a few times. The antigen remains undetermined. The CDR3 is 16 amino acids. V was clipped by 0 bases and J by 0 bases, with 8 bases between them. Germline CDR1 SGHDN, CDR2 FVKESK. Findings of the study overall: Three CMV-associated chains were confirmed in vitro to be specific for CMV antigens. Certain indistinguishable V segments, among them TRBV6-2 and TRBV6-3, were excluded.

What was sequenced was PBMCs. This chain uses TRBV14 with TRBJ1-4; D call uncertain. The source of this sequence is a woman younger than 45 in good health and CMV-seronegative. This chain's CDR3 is CASSQELGPTNEKLFF. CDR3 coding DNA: TGTGCCAGCAGCCAAGAATTGGGCCCAACTAATGAAAAACTGTTTTTT.